This is a list of T cell receptor beta chains from one sample in a study of a mutant IDH1 vaccine in newly diagnosed glioma. These TCRs are of unknown antigen specificity. Assay: immunoSEQ multiplex PCR; the TCRdb copy retains only in-frame clones and omits some. Counted here are around 62,000 clones, over 75% occurring once; the ten biggest clones make up around 1.9%. This sample comprised PBMCs, obtained from a glioma patient whose treatment included an IDH1 peptide vaccine. The receptors here all came from a man in his forties or fifties with glioma. Each CDR3 is given with its conserved first and last residue.

V gene: TRBV27; J gene: TRBJ2-7; CDR3 protein: CASSTGPRRGQYF
V gene: TRBV28; J gene: TRBJ1-1; CDR3 protein: CAGRGAAPNANTEAFF
V gene: TRBV13; J gene: TRBJ2-1; CDR3 protein: CASSLVGNSYNEQFF
V gene: TRBV28; J gene: TRBJ1-2; CDR3 protein: CASSLEYGYTF
V gene: TRBV6-5; J gene: TRBJ1-3; CDR3 protein: CATRQGSGNTIYF
V gene: TRBV5-1; J gene: TRBJ1-1; CDR3 protein: CASSSVSGLTEAFF
V gene: TRBV25-1; J gene: TRBJ2-5; CDR3 protein: CASMWTSGRGYQETQYF
V gene: TRBV25-1; J gene: TRBJ2-1; CDR3 protein: CASSEYGGGEGNEQFF
V gene: TRBV7-8; J gene: TRBJ1-1; CDR3 protein: CASSYQGYTEAFF
V gene: TRBV14; J gene: TRBJ1-2; CDR3 protein: CASSQGGTGVRGYTF
V gene: TRBV2; J gene: TRBJ2-1; CDR3 protein: CASSEASQGPNEQFF
V gene: TRBV4-1; J gene: TRBJ1-3; CDR3 protein: CASSQAPTGVSGNTIYF
V gene: TRBV19; J gene: TRBJ1-1; CDR3 protein: CASNGAGMGNTEAFF
V gene: TRBV5-6; J gene: TRBJ2-3; CDR3 protein: CASSGGQLLTTDTQYF
V gene: TRBV13; J gene: TRBJ2-2; CDR3 protein: CASSLAGTGGTGELFF
V gene: TRBV9; J gene: TRBJ2-1; CDR3 protein: CASTGREARNEQFF
V gene: TRBV7-3; J gene: TRBJ2-3; CDR3 protein: CASSLLAGVTDTQYF
V gene: TRBV5-1; J gene: TRBJ2-1; CDR3 protein: CASSSGTSGSPTYNEQFF
V gene: TRBV6-1; J gene: TRBJ1-1; CDR3 protein: CASTSNRGYTEAFF
V gene: TRBV5-4; J gene: TRBJ1-2; CDR3 protein: CASSAPRTSNYGYTF
V gene: TRBV11-2; J gene: TRBJ1-2; CDR3 protein: CASSSSNYGYTF
V gene: TRBV20-1; J gene: TRBJ2-5; CDR3 protein: CSARVPETQYF
V gene: TRBV7-3; J gene: TRBJ2-1; CDR3 protein: CASSASSSYNEQFF
V gene: TRBV5-1; J gene: TRBJ2-1; CDR3 protein: CASTRGSSNEQFF
V gene: TRBV28; J gene: TRBJ2-1; CDR3 protein: CASGSSLGYVDEQFF
V gene: TRBV29-1; J gene: TRBJ2-4; CDR3 protein: CSVEGQGKNIQYF
V gene: TRBV15; J gene: TRBJ1-2; CDR3 protein: CATSRGTRDAGGYTF
V gene: TRBV27; J gene: TRBJ2-3; CDR3 protein: CASSKTYDTQYF
V gene: TRBV11-2; J gene: TRBJ1-1; CDR3 protein: CASSRGQGPTGTEAFF
V gene: TRBV15; J gene: TRBJ2-5; CDR3 protein: CATSRDTQETQYF
V gene: TRBV10-3; J gene: TRBJ1-4; CDR3 protein: CAISESASSPYEKLFF
V gene: TRBV15; J gene: TRBJ2-5; CDR3 protein: CATSANRYETQYF
V gene: TRBV5-1; J gene: TRBJ2-3; CDR3 protein: CASSRDRQDTQYF
V gene: TRBV7-9; J gene: TRBJ1-5; CDR3 protein: CASSLSGIPQPQHF
V gene: TRBV7-3; J gene: TRBJ2-7; CDR3 protein: CASSLGLAGDEQYF
V gene: TRBV7-6; J gene: TRBJ2-1; CDR3 protein: CASSPRREFSYNEQFF
V gene: TRBV28; J gene: TRBJ2-1; CDR3 protein: CASSLTFGNEQFF
V gene: TRBV7-3; J gene: TRBJ2-3; CDR3 protein: CASSLNALAGSTDTQYF
V gene: TRBV2; J gene: TRBJ2-1; CDR3 protein: CASNALAGAHNEQFF